Listed here is a single T cell receptor (beta chain). The antigen is undetermined. Alongside a J-beta primer mix, a sample-barcoded 5' primer served in a second PCR lasting roughly 7 to 12 cycles. Every cDNA was tagged by a template-switch adaptor with 12 random nucleotides. TCRdb independently ran MiXCR on the 5' RACE reads; one entry per CDR3 protein. The data show around 800,000 distinct CDR3 sequences, roughly 26% seen once. The data derive from a study of blood T cells in healthy people across ages. Findings and caveats of the study: CMV infection status of these donors was not known.

Looked up from germline, CDR1 is SNHLY and CDR2 is FYNNEI. The CDR3 extends over 15 amino acids. After removal of 5 bases from V and 2 bases from J, the junction contained 8 bases not matched to a gene. The same data also went into a second study, on T cells of mothers and their children. That source reports: Three healthy Caucasian mothers served as donors, and their six children did as well. Every mother produced more than 8 million TCR beta CDR3 reads, whereas every child provided several million.

The V call is TRBV2, the J call TRBJ2-5; 7 bases align to TRBD1. Material for sequencing was blood. This clonotype was sampled from a boy between 10 and 17 years old in good health. The CDR3 DNA reads as TGTGCCAGCAGTATGGCAGGGGGTCTTCAAGAGACCCAGTACTTC. It yields the protein CASSMAGGLQETQYF.